This T cell receptor (beta chain) appears in the sequencing data of a study of shared clonotypes between healthy human individuals. Study-level points and caveats: Sharing across four donors was highest in naive CD4 (around 5%) and lowest in memory CD8 (approximately 0.4%). Relative to clonotypes present in all four donors, those not shared had lower generation probabilities. Investigators collected only blood, and repertoires in tissues likely differ.

Execution of the assay was at deep level. Some clones are missing from TCRdb's copy, which holds only in-frame ones; the method was immunoSEQ multiplex PCR. The sample records approximately 1,500,000 clones, around 98% being singletons. For this clone: What it recognizes is unknown.

Material for sequencing was naive CD4+ T cells sorted from blood. Subset defined: CD45RA+ positively selected. This TCR derives from a man younger than 45 in good health.

CDR3 in DNA: TGTGCCAGCCGAGCGGGAGGGATCTACAATGAGCAGTTCTTC. Its translation is CASRAGGIYNEQFF. The chain uses TRBV18 and TRBJ2-1, with TRBD2 identical over 10 bases. The germline V gene has CDR1 KGHSH and CDR2 LQKENI. The ends lost 8 bases at V and 3 bases at J; junction bases unmatched: 4. The CDR3 is 14 amino acids.